This paragraph reports one TCR beta chain. This clone appeared once. Its antigen target is currently unknown. No per-base quality is available; no much larger clone lies one base away. TCRbeta CDR3 regions were amplified from genomic DNA by means of the immunoSEQ Assay, a bias-controlled multiplex PCR. Processing in the source paper ran as follows. Nucleated cell counts per sample were estimated from amplification of reference gene primers within the assay. To quantify the absolute abundance of each unique TCRbeta CDR3 rearrangement, sequence reads were collapsed and filtered. For each sample, productive Simpson clonality was calculated by taking the square root of Simpson's diversity index across productive rearrangements. TCRdb stores this immuneACCESS table with in-frame sequences only. Part of the clones is absent; in the studies checked, under half of the shortfall reflects unresolved V genes, and no reason is known for the rest. The V and J calls and the clone size are those of that table, but D and trimming were determined from the DNA. The table for this sample lists 250,000 to 300,000 clones; around 84% of them were counted only once. The ten largest clones add up to 4.1% of the sample.

In the prospective study, participants were about 18 to 100 years old, resided in fewer than 25 geographic areas of the United States, and were enrolled through a virtual design. In the prospective study, participants were assigned to cohorts based on the clinical history participants reported in a screening survey and a study questionnaire. In the prospective study, whole blood, serum and a nasopharyngeal or oropharyngeal swab were collected from each participant by mobile phlebotomists. Additional blood draws and questionnaires over an approximately 2-month period could optionally be provided by prospective study participants. Before DNA extraction, prospective study blood samples were shipped either frozen or at room temperature. The CDR3 covers 16 residues, taking in both the cysteine and the phenylalanine. The CDR3 DNA has 48 bases and is translated from base 1. The germline V gene provides CDR1 KGHDR and CDR2 SFDVKD. Clipping removes 4 bases from V and 3 bases from J, with 6 as the unmatched junction base count.

The data belong to a study of blood T cell repertoires in COVID-19 (dated by TCRdb to the early 2020s). Concerning the study at large: The collaborator samples originated in the United States, Italy and Spain and spanned the acute and convalescent phases of COVID-19. A freely available public database, intended as a resource for researchers studying the immune response to SARS-CoV-2, is where the repertoires were released. The samples were drawn from the first 160 participants of the ongoing ImmuneRACE study and from 1,254 subjects provided by 6 global collaborators. Where HLA class I and class II types were available, the types were taken from metadata supplied by the sample provider, not from assay-based typing. The sample metadata nearly always contained a de-identified subject ID, COVID-19 status, age in years and sex. The material from the prospective study consisted of cDNA or gDNA derived from T cells, B-cell-depleted T cells, or PBMCs. Deeply sampled blood TCRbeta repertoires from subjects exposed to, actively infected with, or recovered from COVID-19 were included in the dataset.

Overall study results and their limits: The quantity of clinical and demographic metadata differed by source and by participant and was supplied without curation.

The receptor was derived from a man younger than 45 with acute COVID-19. Sequencing used PBMCs or T cells enriched from blood (not recorded which). Recombination joined TRBV24-1 with TRBJ2-3, and TRBD2 aligns with 10 junction nucleotides. The CDR3 loop reads CATSDLKREGTDTQYF. The nucleotides read TGTGCCACCAGTGACCTCAAGCGGGAGGGGACAGATACGCAGTATTTT.